This T cell receptor beta chain stems from a study of neoadjuvant nivolumab and ipilimumab in lung cancer. Trimming stripped 5 bases from V and 3 bases from J, with 11 bases between. The CDR3 runs 14 residues. Germline values: CDR1 SEHNR, CDR2 FQNEAQ (reference sequence). Produced via immunoSEQ multiplex PCR; TCRdb's table is partial and in-frame only. Of about 17,000 clones in the sample, about 72% are singletons; the top ten hold 8%. The rearrangement joins TRBV7-9 to TRBJ1-5; D is possibly TRBD1 (5 bases). The sample here was tumor tissue, taken after neoadjuvant nivolumab, alone or with ipilimumab, at or shortly before surgery. This sequence was found in an adult with non-small cell lung cancer. CDR3 region: CASSADTVNQPQHF. The CDR3 nucleotides are TGTGCCAGCAGCGCGGACACAGTCAATCAGCCCCAGCATTTT.